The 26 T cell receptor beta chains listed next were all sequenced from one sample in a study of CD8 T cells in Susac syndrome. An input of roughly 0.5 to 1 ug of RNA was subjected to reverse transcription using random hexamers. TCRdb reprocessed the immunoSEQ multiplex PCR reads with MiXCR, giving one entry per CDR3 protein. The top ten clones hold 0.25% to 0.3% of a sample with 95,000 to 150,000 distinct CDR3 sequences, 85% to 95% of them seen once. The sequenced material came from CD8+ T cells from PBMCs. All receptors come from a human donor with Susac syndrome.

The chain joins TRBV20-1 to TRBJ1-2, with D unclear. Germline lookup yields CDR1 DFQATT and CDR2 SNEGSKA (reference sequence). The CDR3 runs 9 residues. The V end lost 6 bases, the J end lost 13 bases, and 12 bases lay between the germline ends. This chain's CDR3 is CSADGGLTF. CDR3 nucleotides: TGCAGTGCCGACGGAGGGCTCACCTTC.

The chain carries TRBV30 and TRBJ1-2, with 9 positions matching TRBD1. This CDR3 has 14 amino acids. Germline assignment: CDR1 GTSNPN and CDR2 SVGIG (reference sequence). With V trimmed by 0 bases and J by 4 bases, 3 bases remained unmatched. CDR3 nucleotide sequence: TGTGCCTGGAGTGTACAGGGGGCCATCTATGGCTACACCTTC. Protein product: CAWSVQGAIYGYTF. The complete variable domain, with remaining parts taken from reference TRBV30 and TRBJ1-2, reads SQTIHQWPATLVQPVGSPLSLECTVEGTSNPNLYWYRQAAGRGLQLLFYSVGIGQISSEVPQNLSASRPQDRQFILSSKKLLLSDSGFYLCAWSVQGAIYGYTFGSGTRLTVV.

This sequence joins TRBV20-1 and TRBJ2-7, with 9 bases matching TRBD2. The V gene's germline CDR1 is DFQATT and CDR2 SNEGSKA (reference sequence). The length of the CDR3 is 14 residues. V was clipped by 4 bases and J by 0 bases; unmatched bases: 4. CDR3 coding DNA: TGCAGTGCTAAGGGTAGCGGGAGCTCCTACGAGCAGTACTTC. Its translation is CSAKGSGSSYEQYF.

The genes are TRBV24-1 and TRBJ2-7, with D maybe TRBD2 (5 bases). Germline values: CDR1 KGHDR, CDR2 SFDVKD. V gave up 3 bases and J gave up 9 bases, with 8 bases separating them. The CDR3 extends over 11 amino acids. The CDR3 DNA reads TGTGCCACCAGTGATGGGAGCGGGCAGTACTTC. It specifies CATSDGSGQYF.

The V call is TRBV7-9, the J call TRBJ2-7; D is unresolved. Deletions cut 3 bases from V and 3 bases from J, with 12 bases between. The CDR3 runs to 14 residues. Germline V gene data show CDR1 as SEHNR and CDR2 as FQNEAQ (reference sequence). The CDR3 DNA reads TGTGCCAGCAGCTTGGAAGGAGACGACTACGAGCAGTACTTC. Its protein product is CASSLEGDDYEQYF.

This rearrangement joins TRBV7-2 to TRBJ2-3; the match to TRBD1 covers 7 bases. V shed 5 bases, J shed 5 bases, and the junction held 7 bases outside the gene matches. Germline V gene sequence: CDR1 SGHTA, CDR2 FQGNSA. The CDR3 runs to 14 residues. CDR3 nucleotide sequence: TGTGCCAGCAGCGACGGACAGGTCGGAGATACGCAGTATTTT. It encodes CASSDGQVGDTQYF.

In nucleotides, the CDR3 is TGTGCCAGCTCCGGACTGGGCGGCTACACCTTC. Protein product: CASSGLGGYTF. The gene calls are TRBV7-9 and TRBJ1-2; D not certain. V lost 8 bases to trimming and J lost 8 bases, with 12 bases between them. This CDR3 comprises 11 residues. CDR1 and CDR2 (germline): SEHNR, FQNEAQ (reference sequence).

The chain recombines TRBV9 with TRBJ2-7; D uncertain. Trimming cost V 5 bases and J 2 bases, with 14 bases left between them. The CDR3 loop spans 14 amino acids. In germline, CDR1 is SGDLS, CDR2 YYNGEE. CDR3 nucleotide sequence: TGTGCCAGCAGTACAACCTCCGCCACCTACGAGCAGTACTTC. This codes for CASSTTSATYEQYF.

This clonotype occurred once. The CDR3 DNA reads as TGTGCCAGCAGCCAAGACCTAAACAGGGCTTCGAACACTGAAGCTTTCTTT. Translated: CASSQDLNRASNTEAFF. J is TRBJ1-1 and V is TRBV3-1; D might be TRBD1 (6 bases). The CDR3 is made up of 17 amino acids. Germline CDR1 is LGHDT and CDR2 is YNNKEL (reference sequence). V lost 0 bases and J lost 1, with 15 bases in between.

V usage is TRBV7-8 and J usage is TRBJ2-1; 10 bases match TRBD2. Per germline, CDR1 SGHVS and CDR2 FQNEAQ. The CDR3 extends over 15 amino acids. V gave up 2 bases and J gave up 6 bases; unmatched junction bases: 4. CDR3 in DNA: TGTGCCAGCAGCTTATTAGCGGGGGGCATCAATGAGCAGTTCTTC. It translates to CASSLLAGGINEQFF.

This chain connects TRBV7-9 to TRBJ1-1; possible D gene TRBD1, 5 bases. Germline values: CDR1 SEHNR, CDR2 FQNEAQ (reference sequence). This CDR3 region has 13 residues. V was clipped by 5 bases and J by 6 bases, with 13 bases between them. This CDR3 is CASSPTWGAEAFF. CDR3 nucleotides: TGTGCCAGCAGCCCTACGTGGGGGGCTGAAGCTTTCTTT.

The CDR3 nucleotides read TGTGCCAGCAGCATTTCGGCGGGGGTCTCCTACGAGCAGTACTTC. Protein sequence: CASSISAGVSYEQYF. This chain joins TRBV9 and TRBJ2-7, with 7 positions matching TRBD2. Germline V gene sequence: CDR1 SGDLS, CDR2 YYNGEE. The CDR3 totals 15 residues. J was trimmed by 0 bases and V by 4 bases; bases with no gene match: 7.

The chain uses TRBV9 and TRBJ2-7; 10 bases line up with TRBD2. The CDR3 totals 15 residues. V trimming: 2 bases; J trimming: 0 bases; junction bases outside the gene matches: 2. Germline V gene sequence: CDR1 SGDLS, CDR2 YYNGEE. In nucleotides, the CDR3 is TGTGCCAGCAGCGTTAGCGGGGGGTTCTCCTACGAGCAGTACTTC. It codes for CASSVSGGFSYEQYF. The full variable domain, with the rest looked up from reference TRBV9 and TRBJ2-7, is DSGVTQTPKHLITATGQRVTLRCSPRSGDLSVYWYQQSLDQGLQFLIQYYNGEERAKGNILERFSAQQFPDLHSELNLSSLELGDSALYFCASSVSGGFSYEQYFGPGTRLTVT.

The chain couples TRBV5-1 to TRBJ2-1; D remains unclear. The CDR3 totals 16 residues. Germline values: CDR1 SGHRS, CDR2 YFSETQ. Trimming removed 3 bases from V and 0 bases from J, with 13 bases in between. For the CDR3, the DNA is TGCGCCAGCAGCTCACCTTATGACGGCTCCTACAATGAGCAGTTCTTC. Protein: CASSSPYDGSYNEQFF.

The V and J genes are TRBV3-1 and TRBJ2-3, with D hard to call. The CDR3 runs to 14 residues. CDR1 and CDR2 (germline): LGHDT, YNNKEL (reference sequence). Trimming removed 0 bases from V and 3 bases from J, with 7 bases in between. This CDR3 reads CASSQEMRTDTQYF. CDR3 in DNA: TGTGCCAGCAGCCAAGAGATGAGGACAGATACGCAGTATTTT.

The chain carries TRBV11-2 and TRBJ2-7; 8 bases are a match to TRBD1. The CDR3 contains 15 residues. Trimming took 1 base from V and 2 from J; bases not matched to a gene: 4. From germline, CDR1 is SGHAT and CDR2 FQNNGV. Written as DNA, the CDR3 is TGTGCCAGCAGCTTAGCCCCAGGGGGCGCCTACGAGCAGTACTTC. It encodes CASSLAPGGAYEQYF.

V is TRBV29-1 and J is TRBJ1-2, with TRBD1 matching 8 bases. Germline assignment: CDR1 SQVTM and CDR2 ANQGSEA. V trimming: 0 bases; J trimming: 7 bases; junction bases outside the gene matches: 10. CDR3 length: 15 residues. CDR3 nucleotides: TGCAGCGTTGAAGATTCAGGGCAGGGGGCTTCTGGCTACACCTTC. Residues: CSVEDSGQGASGYTF.

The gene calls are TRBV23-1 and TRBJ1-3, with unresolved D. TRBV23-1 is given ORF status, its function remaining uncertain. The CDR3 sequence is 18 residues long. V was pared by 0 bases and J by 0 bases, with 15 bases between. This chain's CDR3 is CASSQSETGQDSGNTIYF. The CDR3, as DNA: TGCGCCAGCAGTCAATCTGAGACGGGCCAAGACTCTGGAAACACCATATATTTT.

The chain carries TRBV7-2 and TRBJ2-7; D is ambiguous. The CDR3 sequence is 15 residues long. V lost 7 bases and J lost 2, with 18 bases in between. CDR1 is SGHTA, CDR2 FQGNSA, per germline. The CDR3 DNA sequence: TGTGCCAGCACCCTTAGTAGCCTTCAACCCTACGAGCAGTACTTC. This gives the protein CASTLSSLQPYEQYF.

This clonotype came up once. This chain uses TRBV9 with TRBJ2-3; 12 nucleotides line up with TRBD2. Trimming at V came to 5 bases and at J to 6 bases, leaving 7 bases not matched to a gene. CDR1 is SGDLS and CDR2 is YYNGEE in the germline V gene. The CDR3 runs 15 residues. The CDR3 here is CASRARTSGADTQYF. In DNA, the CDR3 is TGTGCCAGCAGAGCAAGGACTAGCGGGGCCGATACGCAGTATTTT.

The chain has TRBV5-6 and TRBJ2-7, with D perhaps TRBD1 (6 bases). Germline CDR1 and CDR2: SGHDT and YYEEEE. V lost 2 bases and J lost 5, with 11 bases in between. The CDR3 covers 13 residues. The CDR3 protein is CASSFQGSHEQYF. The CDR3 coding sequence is TGTGCCAGCAGCTTTCAGGGGAGCCACGAGCAGTACTTC.

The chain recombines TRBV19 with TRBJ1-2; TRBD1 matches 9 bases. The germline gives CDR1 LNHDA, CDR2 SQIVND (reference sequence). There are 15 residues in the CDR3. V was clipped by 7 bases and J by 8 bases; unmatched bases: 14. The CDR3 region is CASIPVGTGRDGYTF. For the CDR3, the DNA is TGTGCCAGTATCCCCGTCGGGACAGGGAGGGACGGCTACACCTTC.

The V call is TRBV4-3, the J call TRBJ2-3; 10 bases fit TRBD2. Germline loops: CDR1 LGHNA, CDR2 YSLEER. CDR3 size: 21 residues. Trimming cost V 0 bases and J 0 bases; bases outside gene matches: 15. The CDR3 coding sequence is TGCGCCAGCAGCCAAGATCATGTCGGGCTAGCGGGGGCCCCTAGCACAGATACGCAGTATTTT. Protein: CASSQDHVGLAGAPSTDTQYF.

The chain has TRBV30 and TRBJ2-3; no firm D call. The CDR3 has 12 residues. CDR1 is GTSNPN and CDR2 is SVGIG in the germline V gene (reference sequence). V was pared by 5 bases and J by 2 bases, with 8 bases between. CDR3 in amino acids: CAWSASTDTQYF. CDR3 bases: TGTGCCTGGTCGGCCTCCACAGATACGCAGTATTTT. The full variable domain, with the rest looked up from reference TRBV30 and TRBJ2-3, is SQTIHQWPATLVQPVGSPLSLECTVEGTSNPNLYWYRQAAGRGLQLLFYSVGIGQISSEVPQNLSASRPQDRQFILSSKKLLLSDSGFYLCAWSASTDTQYFGPGTRLTVL.

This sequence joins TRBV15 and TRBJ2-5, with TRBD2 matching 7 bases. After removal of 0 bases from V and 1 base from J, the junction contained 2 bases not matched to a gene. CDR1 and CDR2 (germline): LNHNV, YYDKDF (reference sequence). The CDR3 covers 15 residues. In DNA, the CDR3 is TGTGCCACCAGCAGAGACTGGACTAGCCAAGAGACCCAGTACTTC. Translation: CATSRDWTSQETQYF.

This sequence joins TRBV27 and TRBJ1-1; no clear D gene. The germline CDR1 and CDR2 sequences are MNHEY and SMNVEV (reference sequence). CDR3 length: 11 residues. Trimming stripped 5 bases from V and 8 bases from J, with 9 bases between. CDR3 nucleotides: TGTGCCAGCAGTACCTACAGAGAAGCTTTCTTT. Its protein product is CASSTYREAFF.